This TCR beta chain emerged from a study of cytomegalovirus exposure and HLA in healthy donors (dated by TCRdb to the late 2010s). General notes on the study: An earlier analysis of several hundred of the donors reported approximately 300 Gb of sequence data and roughly 110 million unique TCR beta sequences from about 179 million T cells. An early release covering roughly 600 HLA-typed donors comprised about 300 gigabases of sequencing data and roughly 85 million unique TCR sequences. The genetic ancestry cluster associated with self-reported Caucasian donors included around 76% of the approximately 400 genotyped donors. The study aimed to test whether signatures of past pathogen exposure could be identified by cataloging public T cell receptors. The study profiled the T cell repertoires of hundreds of subjects by immunosequencing and related them to cytomegalovirus serostatus. Along with the approximately 700-subject first cohort, a separate validation cohort of around 120 different subjects was used. To predict cytomegalovirus infection status, the study combined high-throughput TCR immunosequencing, statistical association of individual TCRs with disease status, and machine learning. To study patterns of TCR occurrence, a later analysis re-analyzed previously published TCR beta repertoires from several hundred donors and added high-resolution HLA genotyping. The later analysis used no new phenotypic data to find candidate immune exposures, relying instead on TCR beta sequences and their occurrence across donors. To decide whether each TCR beta V gene segment behaved as functional or pseudogenic, an earlier analysis of some 580 of the donors relied on high-throughput TCR beta sequencing. Donor age, sex, ethnicity and CMV serostatus were collected together with the repertoire data. A later genetic analysis used genome-wide SNP genotypes for about three fifths of the roughly 700 donors, treating that subset as a discovery cohort. Every discovery cohort repertoire had been produced on one sequencing platform. HLA typing covered class I and class II loci at four-digit resolution. The number of donors typed differed by locus, with roughly 629-640 for A, B, C, DRB1 and DQB1, 522 for DQA1, about 610 for DPA1, and 450 to 480 for DPB1. Four to six DR-DQ haplotypes were handled as single units for association and clustering, since linkage in the cohort was strong. Among 300 to 500 genotyped donors of the cohort, an average of around 220,000 unique TCR beta nucleotide sequences was sequenced per donor, of which 15% to 20% were non-productive.

The cohort comprised some 700 healthy bone marrow donors. At the time of sampling, all cohort members were nominally healthy, though unrecorded immune exposures were likely present. The donor tested CMV seronegative, placing the donor among the 350 or so seronegative members of the cohort. Each donor provided a peripheral blood sample, and peripheral blood mononuclear cells were used for TCR beta sequencing. The Qiagen DNeasy Blood Extraction Kit was used to extract genomic DNA from the blood cell samples. Overall results and qualifications from the work: In the study, some 160 TCR beta chains were listed as associated with cytomegalovirus. The earlier analysis of approximately 540 of the donors excluded seventeen rarely observed V segments, including chromosome 9 orphons, because counts were too low. At a false discovery rate of 0.05, a later analysis linked 15,000 to 20,000 TCR beta sequences to specific HLA alleles. In vitro tests confirmed that a few of the cytomegalovirus-associated TCR beta chains recognize cytomegalovirus antigens. In an earlier analysis of around 600 of the donors, most TCR beta V segments appeared in productive rearrangements about 90% or about 30% of the time, broadly matching IMGT annotations. Sequencing depth was assumed to be roughly uniform across donors in the presence/absence analyses, though that assumption may not hold. Immune exposure information for the cohort was limited to CMV serostatus. The classifier was reported to diagnose cytomegalovirus status with high specificity and sensitivity in both the original and validation cohorts. A further reported finding was that TCR beta sequences accurately predicted the HLA-A and HLA-B alleles for most subjects in the first cohort. Some IMGT-functional V segments, including TRBV6-2 and TRBV6-3, could not be told apart with the 87-base-pair reads, so those segments were excluded. According to the authors, the approach could potentially be generalized to other disease states and immunological phenotypes. In this cohort, only TCR beta chains were sequenced, and detectable features were limited by the absence of alpha or paired-chain data. Correlated functional status among segregating V segments might reflect linkage disequilibrium, but an unknown experimental factor could not be ruled out. According to a later analysis, parvovirus B19, influenza, CMV and Epstein-Barr virus appeared linked to several top co-occurrence clusters. A later analysis found that HLA-associated TCR beta chains were more clonally expanded and had lower generation probabilities than equally common non-associated chains. According to a later analysis, most CMV-associated TCR beta chains appeared to be HLA-restricted, and the HLA associations seemed to be driven largely by CMV exposure. According to a later genetic analysis, donors in an Asian-associated ancestry cluster had fewer N-insertions in productive TCRs than the approximately 710-donor mean. Most TCR sequences were observed very rarely across donors, whereas some public TCRs were present in many individuals. In a later analysis, TCR association rates were found to vary across HLA loci, with the most associated TCRs seen for DRB1 alleles and the fewest for HLA-C alleles. When HLA alleles, especially DR and DQ, strongly co-occurred, TCR associations were difficult to assign to individual alleles. An association between a missense DCLRE1C variant and V-gene and J-gene trimming of TCR beta chains was found in a later genetic analysis and replicated in an independent cohort. A group of highly shared sequence variants was considered likely to be a technical artifact of the sequencing pipeline. Because HLA typing was unavailable for some donors at each locus, only the typed subset was used in association tests.

Points on this clone: Its antigen is not yet known. No much larger clonotype is one base removed from it; base qualities were not supplied.

Library creation used the immunoSEQ multiplex PCR assay. For the multiplex PCR, a mixture combining 60 forward primers for TCR Vbeta segments and 13 reverse primers for TCR Jbeta segments was used. A multiplex PCR assay on genomic DNA amplified the CDR3 region of rearranged TCR beta genes. The Illumina HiSeq System was used to sequence the amplified TCR beta libraries as 87-base-pair reads. Turning to the authors' computational methods: A later analysis tallied 80 million to 95 million unique TCR beta chains across the 666 repertoires, and about 12 million of those chains were shared by two or more donors. Raw reads were error-corrected and collapsed into unique sequences with a nearest-neighbor algorithm that merged closely related sequences to remove PCR and sequencing errors. CDR3 sequences were aligned to IMGT reference sequences to assign V, D and J gene segments. Each retained sequence needed at least a six-nucleotide match to both a V gene segment and a J gene segment. Rearrangements were classified as productive when the CDR3 lacked stop codons and remained in frame with V and J, and all other rearrangements were classified as non-productive. Following IMGT convention, CDR3 was defined as the stretch from the second conserved V-encoded cysteine to the conserved J-encoded phenylalanine. The earlier analysis of about 560 of the donors excluded any sequence lacking an unambiguous match to a single V gene segment. An earlier analysis of under 750 of the donors called V segments functional above 56.7% productive rearrangements and segregating when the between-donor standard deviation exceeded 5%. A statistical classification framework was developed to diagnose cytomegalovirus status using the catalog of TCR beta chain sequences. A later analysis assigned V and J genes by comparing TCR nucleotide sequences with IMGT/GENE-DB human TR gene sequences. Using the TCRdist pipeline, a later analysis assigned CDR3 sequences along with most-parsimonious VDJ recombination scenarios. A later analysis defined each TCR beta chain by its CDR3 amino acid sequence plus V-gene family, and excluded reads lacking a unique V-gene family. In a later analysis, several hundred highly shared, low-generation-probability nucleotide sequences were removed to address suspected cross-contamination and a sequencing artifact. A later analysis calculated a clonal expansion index for each public chain from normalized within-repertoire ranks of inferred template counts. In a later analysis, generation probabilities were computed using a VDJ recombination model fitted to out-of-frame rearrangements, and the results were checked against IGoR. In a later analysis, TCR-TCR, TCR-HLA and TCR-CMV co-occurrence was scored with hypergeometric tests, and a repertoire-size bias correction was applied to TCR pairs. False discovery rates were estimated in a later analysis by permuting HLA or CMV assignments 20 times. In a later analysis, co-occurring TCRs were grouped using DBSCAN, and TCRdist sequence similarity was added for clustering within HLA-allele-positive subsets. Repertoires with fewer than 30,000 or more than 120,000 public chains, plus five repertoires with anomalous nucleotide sharing, were excluded from co-occurrence clustering. Not all clones reach the TCRdb copy of this immuneACCESS table, which keeps in-frame sequences only. Checked studies attribute under half of the gap to unresolved V genes and leave the rest unexplained. V and J calls and clone size follow that table, whereas D and trimming were derived from the DNA. This sample has about 200,000 clones in its table, and around three quarters of those were observed once. The ten largest clones represent approximately 2% of the sample.

From a lookup of the germline V gene, CDR1 and CDR2 are SGDLS and YYNGEE. From the cysteine up to the phenylalanine, the CDR3 has a length of 12 residues. The entry retains the CDR3 DNA only, 36 bases that are in frame from base 1. Cut back by 4 bases and 8 bases, the V and J ends lie 10 bases apart. The TCR comes from a young man in good health and CMV-seronegative. Material for sequencing was PBMCs. Here the chain combines TRBV9 and TRBJ2-1; the D gene is not confidently resolved. The bases are TGTGCCAGCAGCCTGGGCACGGATGAGCAGTTCTTC. Its coded protein is CASSLGTDEQFF.